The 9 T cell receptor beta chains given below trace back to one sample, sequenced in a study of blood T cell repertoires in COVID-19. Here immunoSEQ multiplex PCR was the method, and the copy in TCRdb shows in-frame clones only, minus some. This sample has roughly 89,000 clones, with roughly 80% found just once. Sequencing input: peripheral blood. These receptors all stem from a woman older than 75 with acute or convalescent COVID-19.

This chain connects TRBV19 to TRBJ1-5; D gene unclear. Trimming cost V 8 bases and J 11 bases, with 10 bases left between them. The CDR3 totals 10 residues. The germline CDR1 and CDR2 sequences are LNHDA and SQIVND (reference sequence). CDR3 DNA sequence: TGTGCCAGTGGCGGAAGGTCCCAGCATTTT. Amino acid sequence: CASGGRSQHF.

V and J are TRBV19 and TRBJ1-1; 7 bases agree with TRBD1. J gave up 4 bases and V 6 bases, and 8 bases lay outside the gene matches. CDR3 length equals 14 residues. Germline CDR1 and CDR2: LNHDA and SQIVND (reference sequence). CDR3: CASRYAGGSTEAFF. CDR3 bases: TGTGCCAGTAGATACGCAGGGGGTTCCACTGAAGCTTTCTTT.

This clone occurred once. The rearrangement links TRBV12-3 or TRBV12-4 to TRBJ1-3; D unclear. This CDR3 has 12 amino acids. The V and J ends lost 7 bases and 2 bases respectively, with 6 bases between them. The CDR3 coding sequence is TGTGCCAGCACCCGAGCTGGAAACACCATATATTTT. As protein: CASTRAGNTIYF.

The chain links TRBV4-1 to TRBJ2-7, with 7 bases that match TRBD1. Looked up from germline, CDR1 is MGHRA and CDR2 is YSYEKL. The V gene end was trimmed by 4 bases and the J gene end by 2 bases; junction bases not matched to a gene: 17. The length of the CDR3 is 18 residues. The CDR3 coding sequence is TGCGCCAGCAGCCTCAGAACCCCCAGACAGGGCGACCCCTACGAGCAGTACTTC. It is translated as CASSLRTPRQGDPYEQYF.

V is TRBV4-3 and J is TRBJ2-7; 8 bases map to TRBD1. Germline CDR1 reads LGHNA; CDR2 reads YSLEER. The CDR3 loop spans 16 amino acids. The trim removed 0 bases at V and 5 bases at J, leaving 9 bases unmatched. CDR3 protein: CASSQDLTGGYDEQYF. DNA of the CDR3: TGCGCCAGCAGCCAAGATCTAACAGGGGGATATGACGAGCAGTACTTC.

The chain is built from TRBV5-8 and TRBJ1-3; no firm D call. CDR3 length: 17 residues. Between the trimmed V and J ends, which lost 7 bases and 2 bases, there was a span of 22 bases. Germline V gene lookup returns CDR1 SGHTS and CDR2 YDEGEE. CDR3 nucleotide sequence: TGTGCCAGCTTAGGCGAAAGGAGGTTCCATGCTGGAAACACCATATATTTT. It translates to CASLGERRFHAGNTIYF.

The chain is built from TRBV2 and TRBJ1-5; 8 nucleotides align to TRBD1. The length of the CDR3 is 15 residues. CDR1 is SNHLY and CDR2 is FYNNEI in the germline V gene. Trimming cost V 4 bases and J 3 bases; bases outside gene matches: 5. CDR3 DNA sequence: TGTGCCAGCAGTGGTCAGGGGGCCCTCAATCAGCCCCAGCATTTT. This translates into CASSGQGALNQPQHF. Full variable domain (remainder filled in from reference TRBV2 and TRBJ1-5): EPEVTQTPSHQVTQMGQEVILRCVPISNHLYFYWYRQILGQKVEFLVSFYNNEISEKSEIFDDQFSVERPDGSNFTLKIRSTKLEDSAMYFCASSGQGALNQPQHFGDGTRLSIL.

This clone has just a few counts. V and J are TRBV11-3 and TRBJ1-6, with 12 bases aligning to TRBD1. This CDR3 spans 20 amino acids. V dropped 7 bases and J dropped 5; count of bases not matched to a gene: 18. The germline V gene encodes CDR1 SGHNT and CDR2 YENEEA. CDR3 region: CASNNVKGTGGYYDNSPLHF. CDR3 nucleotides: TGTGCCAGCAACAATGTAAAGGGGACAGGGGGCTACTACGATAATTCACCCCTCCACTTT. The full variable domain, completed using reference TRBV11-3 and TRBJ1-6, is EAGVVQSPRYKIIEKKQPVAFWCNPISGHNTLYWYLQNLGQGPELLIRYENEEAVDDSQLPKDRFSAERLKGVDSTLKIQPAELGDSAVYLCASNNVKGTGGYYDNSPLHFGNGTRLTVT.

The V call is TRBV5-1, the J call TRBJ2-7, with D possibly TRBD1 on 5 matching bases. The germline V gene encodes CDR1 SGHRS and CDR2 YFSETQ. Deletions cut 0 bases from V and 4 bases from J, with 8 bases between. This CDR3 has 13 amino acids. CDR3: CASSLGGRYEQYF. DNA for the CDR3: TGCGCCAGCAGCTTGGGGGGCAGATACGAGCAGTACTTC.